This is a list of T cell receptor beta chains from one sample in a study of cytomegalovirus exposure and HLA in healthy donors. Produced via immunoSEQ multiplex PCR; TCRdb's table is partial and in-frame only. The sample spans about 170,000 clones; the ten largest clones claim less than 0.95%. The specimen sequenced was PBMCs. The receptors derive from a woman aged 18-35 years in good health and CMV-seropositive. CDR3s include the opening cysteine and the closing phenylalanine or tryptophan. The D gene is left open where the match is weak.

TRBV6-5	13	NA	TRBJ2-7	CASRQGMAYEQYF	TGTGCCAGCAGACAGGGAATGGCCTACGAGCAGTACTTC
TRBV7-9	17	TRBD2	TRBJ2-1	CASSLAMGSGRAGEQFF	TGTGCCAGCAGCTTAGCGATGGGTAGCGGGAGGGCCGGTGAGCAGTTCTTC
TRBV19	15	NA	TRBJ2-7	CASSIGSGDYYEQYF	TGTGCCAGTAGTATAGGGAGCGGAGATTACTACGAGCAGTACTTC
TRBV30	12	NA	TRBJ1-2	CALHLGGYGYTF	TGTGCCTTGCACCTCGGAGGCTATGGCTACACCTTC
TRBV7-2	15	NA	TRBJ1-5	CASSIWGGSNQPQHF	TGTGCCAGCAGCATCTGGGGGGGGAGCAATCAGCCCCAGCATTTT
TRBV2	14	NA	TRBJ2-5	CASSGGPFPETQYF	TGTGCCAGCAGTGGCGGCCCCTTCCCAGAGACCCAGTACTTC
TRBV6-5	15	TRBD2	TRBJ2-7	CASSSPASGSYEQYF	TGTGCCAGCAGTTCCCCGGCTAGCGGGTCCTACGAGCAGTACTTC
TRBV7-2	14	TRBD1	TRBJ2-3	CVSSRTGRYDTQYF	TGTGTCAGCAGCAGGACAGGGCGATACGATACGCAGTATTTT
TRBV6-5	11	NA	TRBJ2-7	CASSQAYEQYF	TGTGCCAGCAGTCAAGCCTACGAGCAGTACTTC
TRBV19	14	NA	TRBJ1-5	CASSTGDGNQPQHF	TGTGCCAGTAGTACAGGGGACGGCAATCAGCCCCAGCATTTT
TRBV7-2	15	TRBD2	TRBJ2-3	CASSSRTSGSDTQYF	TGTGCCAGCAGCTCCAGGACTAGCGGCTCGGATACGCAGTATTTT
TRBV7-6	13	NA	TRBJ2-1	CASSSRGNNEQFF	TGTGCCAGCAGCTCCCGGGGGAACAATGAGCAGTTCTTC
TRBV7-8	16	TRBD2	TRBJ2-1	CASSPLEAGYYNEQFF	TGTGCCAGCAGCCCGCTCGAAGCGGGGTACTACAATGAGCAGTTCTTC
TRBV5-1	13	TRBD1	TRBJ1-2	CASSTGGLSGYTF	TGCGCCAGCAGCACAGGGGGCTTGTCTGGCTACACCTTC
TRBV4-3	15	NA	TRBJ1-3	CASSHYQGSAYTIYF	TGCGCCAGCAGCCATTACCAGGGGAGCGCATACACCATATATTTT
TRBV2	17	TRBD1	TRBJ2-7	CASRGQGTAVAGYEQYF	TGTGCCAGCCGGGGACAGGGTACTGCAGTTGCCGGCTACGAGCAGTACTTC
TRBV5-6	12	NA	TRBJ2-7	CASSLEDFEQYF	TGTGCCAGCAGCTTGGAGGACTTCGAGCAGTACTTC
TRBV9	15	TRBD2	TRBJ2-3	CASRGAGGSTDTQYF	TGTGCCAGTCGAGGAGCGGGAGGATCCACAGATACGCAGTATTTT
TRBV7-2	15	NA	TRBJ2-7	CASSLGLALSYEQYF	TGTGCCAGCAGCTTAGGCCTAGCCCTCTCCTACGAGCAGTACTTC
TRBV5-1	14	NA	TRBJ2-7	CASSPYRLESEQYF	TGCGCCAGCAGCCCCTATAGACTAGAAAGCGAGCAGTACTTC
TRBV19	15	NA	TRBJ1-5	CASNNREGGNQPQHF	TGTGCCAGTAACAACAGGGAGGGCGGCAATCAGCCCCAGCATTTT
TRBV5-5	16	TRBD2	TRBJ2-1	CASSLGTSGSLDEQFF	TGTGCCAGCAGCTTGGGGACTAGCGGGAGTCTAGATGAGCAGTTCTTC
TRBV18	13	NA	TRBJ1-4	CASSPPGNEKLFF	TGTGCCAGCTCACCACCGGGCAATGAAAAACTGTTTTTT
TRBV28	14	NA	TRBJ1-1	CASSLHGMNTEAFF	TGTGCCAGCAGTCTACACGGGATGAACACTGAAGCTTTCTTT